Below, 18 T cell receptor beta chains from the same sample are listed, as sequenced in a study of cytomegalovirus exposure and HLA in healthy donors. Repertoires were generated with immunoSEQ multiplex PCR, while TCRdb's copy carries only in-frame clones and drops some. The table lists about 130,000 clones, 75% to 90% of them singletons. Material: PBMCs. The receptors originated from a woman between 25 and 40 years old in good health and CMV-seropositive.

The V and J genes are TRBV6-1 and TRBJ2-7; D is uncertain. The CDR3 has 13 amino acids. The germline V gene encodes CDR1 MNHNS and CDR2 SASEGT. The V and J ends lost 6 bases and 0 bases respectively, with 9 bases between them. The chain's CDR3 is CASRLASSYEQYF. Here the CDR3 DNA reads TGTGCCAGCAGGCTTGCGAGCTCCTACGAGCAGTACTTC.

For the CDR3, the DNA is TGTGCCAGCAGCCGCATAGCGGGGGGGGTAACAGATACGCAGTATTTT. Amino acid sequence: CASSRIAGGVTDTQYF. The rearrangement links TRBV14 to TRBJ2-3; TRBD2 agrees at 11 bases. Unmatched junction bases numbered 6, after V lost 4 bases and J lost 3 bases. CDR1 and CDR2 from the germline V gene are SGHDN and FVKESK. CDR3 length equals 16 residues.

CDR3 DNA sequence: TGTGCCAGCAGTTTAAATGGCGGGAGGAAGTACGAGCAGTACTTC. It encodes CASSLNGGRKYEQYF. The chain is built from TRBV27 and TRBJ2-7; 8 nucleotides line up with TRBD2. The CDR3 runs to 15 residues. The trim removed 2 bases at V and 4 bases at J, leaving 7 bases unmatched. Germline V gives CDR1 MNHEY, CDR2 SMNVEV (reference sequence).

The V call is TRBV2, the J call TRBJ1-5; 9 nucleotides align to TRBD1. V was pared by 6 bases and J by 7 bases, with 4 bases of the junction left unmatched. The CDR3 extends over 13 amino acids. Germline-derived CDR1 and CDR2 are SNHLY and FYNNEI. In DNA, the CDR3 is TGTGCCAGCAGCGTGGACAGGGGCCAGCCCCAGCATTTT. The encoded protein is CASSVDRGQPQHF.

This clone was found a few times. This chain links TRBV5-1 with TRBJ2-7; no firm D call. Trimming pared 1 base from V and 0 bases from J, leaving 14 bases between. Per the germline V gene, CDR1 is SGHRS and CDR2 is YFSETQ. The CDR3 spans 16 residues. Here the CDR3 DNA reads TGCGCCAGCAGCTTGTTCCCCACGGCTAGCTCCTACGAGCAGTACTTC. It is translated as CASSLFPTASSYEQYF.

The rearrangement joins TRBV4-1 to TRBJ2-1, with 7 bases lining up with TRBD1. Trimming took 4 bases from V and 6 from J; bases not matched to a gene: 12. CDR3 length equals 16 residues. Germline CDR1 is MGHRA and CDR2 is YSYEKL. The CDR3 region has the DNA TGCGCCAGCAGCCGAGAGGGCACAGGGGCCGGCAATGAGCAGTTCTTC. This encodes CASSREGTGAGNEQFF.

The V call is TRBV5-1, the J call TRBJ2-1, with 11 bases aligning to TRBD2. CDR3 length: 16 residues. The germline V gene has CDR1 SGHRS and CDR2 YFSETQ. Unmatched junction bases numbered 5, after V lost 6 bases and J lost 0 bases. The CDR3 coding sequence is TGCGCCAGCACCTCCACTAGCGGGAGCTCCTACAATGAGCAGTTCTTC. Translating it yields CASTSTSGSSYNEQFF.

The chain carries TRBV2 and TRBJ1-1; D possibly corresponds to TRBD1 (6 bases). V was shortened by 6 bases and J by 4 bases, with 18 bases between the two germline ends. The CDR3 has 15 amino acids. Germline CDR1 is SNHLY and CDR2 is FYNNEI. The chain's CDR3 is CASRDSRGGGTEAFF. The DNA of the CDR3 is TGTGCCAGCAGAGATAGCAGGGGAGGGGGCACTGAAGCTTTCTTT.

This chain links TRBV6-5 with TRBJ2-7; 11 bases are a match to TRBD2. Germline V lookup: CDR1 MNHEY, CDR2 SVGAGI. V shed 4 bases and J 4 bases; nucleotides not matched to a gene: 3. CDR3 size: 14 residues. CDR3 residues: CASSLSSGGYEQYF. As DNA, the CDR3 is TGTGCCAGCAGTTTGTCTAGCGGGGGGTACGAGCAGTACTTC.

The chain is built from TRBV4-1 and TRBJ2-3; TRBD2 matches at 8 bases. This CDR3 region has 16 residues. V lost 0 bases and J lost 2; bases outside the gene matches: 4. The germline gives CDR1 MGHRA, CDR2 YSYEKL. The CDR3 sequence is CASSQDPSGFTDTQYF. CDR3 sequence (DNA): TGCGCCAGCAGCCAAGATCCTAGCGGGTTCACAGATACGCAGTATTTT.

This clone showed up just once. This chain connects TRBV5-1 to TRBJ2-1, with 10 positions matching TRBD1. From germline, CDR1 is SGHRS and CDR2 YFSETQ. This CDR3 is built from 17 residues. The V gene end was trimmed by 0 bases and the J gene end by 10 bases; junction bases not matched to a gene: 13. The CDR3 nucleotides read TGCGCCAGCAGCTTGGCCGGGACAGGGGAGAGAAATGGCGAGCAGTTCTTC. Residues: CASSLAGTGERNGEQFF.

This chain connects TRBV15 to TRBJ2-3; D is unresolved. Germline lookup yields CDR1 LNHNV and CDR2 YYDKDF (reference sequence). Trimming cost V 1 base and J 0 bases, with 8 bases left between them. The CDR3 loop spans 15 amino acids. The CDR3 protein is CATSRVGRSTDTQYF. In nucleotides, the CDR3 is TGTGCCACCAGCAGAGTGGGCCGGAGCACAGATACGCAGTATTTT.

This sequence joins TRBV18 and TRBJ1-2; D gene uncertain. The CDR3 extends over 15 amino acids. Per germline, CDR1 KGHSH and CDR2 LQKENI. The germline V and J ends were trimmed by 0 bases and 6 bases, with 14 bases remaining between them. CDR3 region: CASSPPRRRLDGYTF. The CDR3 region has the DNA TGTGCCAGCTCACCACCTAGGAGGCGCCTAGATGGCTACACCTTC.

The V call is TRBV11-2, the J call TRBJ2-7; TRBD1 aligns across 8 bases. The CDR3 sequence is 17 residues long. Per germline, CDR1 SGHAT and CDR2 FQNNGV. V was pared by 5 bases and J by 4 bases, with 16 bases of the junction left unmatched. The CDR3 spells CASSPVNRDRNRYEQYF. CDR3 DNA sequence: TGTGCCAGCAGCCCCGTAAACCGGGACAGGAATAGGTACGAGCAGTACTTC.

The chain uses TRBV18 and TRBJ2-1; 7 bases align to TRBD1. The germline V gene encodes CDR1 KGHSH and CDR2 LQKENI. V trimming: 6 bases; J trimming: 8 bases; junction bases outside the gene matches: 10. The CDR3 sequence is 14 residues long. The CDR3, as DNA: TGTGCCAGCTCCCTAGGGGGCATTTGGCATGAGCAGTTCTTC. It is translated as CASSLGGIWHEQFF.

The chain uses TRBV6-5 and TRBJ1-2; D possibly corresponds to TRBD1 (5 bases). The CDR3 runs to 14 residues. Germline V CDR1 and CDR2: MNHEY, SVGAGI. Trimming took off 6 bases at V and 2 bases at J, with 13 bases between the two ends. In DNA form, the CDR3 reads TGTGCCAGCAGCCTGGGCGGGACCAACTATGGCTACACCTTC. It translates to CASSLGGTNYGYTF.

This clone was seen just once. The CDR3 spells CASSDGGRTLKQSFF. As DNA, the CDR3 is TGTGCCAGCAGTGATGGAGGACGCACGCTGAAACAATCCTTCTTC. The J gene is TRBJ2-1, the V gene TRBV2; maybe TRBD2 (5 bases). With 3 bases removed from V and 16 bases from J, the gap between germline ends came to 25 bases. The CDR3 consists of 15 residues. Per the germline V gene, CDR1 is SNHLY and CDR2 is FYNNEI.

This clone was detected a few times. The chain joins TRBV7-2 to TRBJ2-7, with a tentative D call TRBD2 (5 bases). V dropped 4 bases and J dropped 1 base, with 14 bases sitting between them. CDR1 is SGHTA and CDR2 is FQGNSA in the germline V gene. This CDR3 comprises 15 residues. CDR3 DNA sequence: TGTGCCAGCAGCTCAACTGGACTGAGATCCTACGAGCAGTACTTC. Translation: CASSSTGLRSYEQYF.